This T cell receptor beta chain was recovered during a study of memory CD4+ T cells and cytomegalovirus serostatus. Notes on the study in general: About two fifths of the roughly 150 known CMV-associated TCRbeta sequences appeared in CD4+ memory.

The sort gate was single viable CD3+CD4+CD8-CD45RO+ cells for memory CD4+ T cells. Serum IgG to CMV pp150, pp28, p38 and p52 defined serostatus. Positive selection with CD4 microbeads enriched total CD4+ T cells. A note on this clone: Its cognate antigen is unknown.

Germline CDR1 MRHNA, CDR2 SNTAGT. Deletions cut 2 bases from V and 0 bases from J, with 5 bases between. This CDR3 spans 14 amino acids. Only in-frame clones appear in the TCRdb table, and some are missing; sequencing was by immunoSEQ multiplex PCR. The sample includes roughly 50,000 clones, under 90% of them seen just once. The sequence was collected from an adult in good health and CMV-seronegative. Some clones in this sample may be carry-over from other donors' samples. Sequencing was performed on memory CD4+ T cells from blood. The rearrangement links TRBV6-4 to TRBJ1-5; no firm D call. In DNA form, the CDR3 reads TGTGCCAGCAGTGACCAACCTAGCAATCAGCCCCAGCATTTT. It specifies CASSDQPSNQPQHF.